These 12 T cell receptor beta chains originate from one sample sequenced in a study of CD8 T cells in Susac syndrome. Reverse transcription of 0.5 to 1 ug RNA was performed with random hexamers. Via MiXCR, TCRdb re-called the immunoSEQ multiplex PCR reads, giving one row per CDR3 protein. The sample lists about 300,000 distinct CDR3 sequences, 85% occurring once. The sequencing sample was made of CD8+ T cells from PBMCs. These receptors came from a human donor with multiple sclerosis.

The chain carries TRBV9 and TRBJ2-3; TRBD1 might be the D (5 bases). Trimming left V 0 bases short and J 0 bases short, with 11 bases between. From germline, CDR1 is SGDLS and CDR2 YYNGEE. CDR3 length: 16 amino acids. In DNA form, the CDR3 reads TGTGCCAGCAGCGTAGTTGGGGCCACAAGCACAGATACGCAGTATTTT. Protein: CASSVVGATSTDTQYF.

V gene TRBV15 combines with J gene TRBJ2-1; D unclear. V lost 4 bases and J lost 7, with 11 bases in between. The CDR3 contains 13 residues. Germline V gene lookup returns CDR1 LNHNV and CDR2 YYDKDF (reference sequence). The CDR3 reads CATSTAPANEQFF. In nucleotides, the CDR3 is TGTGCCACCAGCACCGCCCCGGCAAATGAGCAGTTCTTC.

The rearrangement joins TRBV5-1 to TRBJ2-1; D possibly corresponds to TRBD2 (6 bases). V lost 0 bases and J 5 bases, leaving 9 bases between the germline ends. There are 14 residues in the CDR3. Looked up from germline, CDR1 is SGHRS and CDR2 is YFSETQ. The CDR3, as DNA: TGCGCCAGCAGCTTGGCCCTAGCGAACAATGAGCAGTTCTTC. Translating gives CASSLALANNEQFF.

As concerns this clonotype: Mismatch with germline at one junction end may stem from a read error. This chain connects TRBV3-1 to TRBJ1-1; D ambiguous. The CDR3 is 13 residues long. Germline V CDR1 and CDR2: LGHDT, YNNKEL (reference sequence). CDR3 DNA: TGTGCCAGCAGCCCTCGGGGAGGGCACCCCAGCATCTTT. It encodes CASSPRGGHPSIF.

The chain employs TRBV7-9 and TRBJ2-7, with D possibly being TRBD1 (5 bases). CDR1 and CDR2 (germline): SEHNR, FQNEAQ (reference sequence). The CDR3 has 12 amino acids. Between the trimmed V and J ends, which lost 1 base and 9 bases, there was a span of 10 bases. The CDR3 here is CASSLGQGSQYF. The CDR3 nucleotides are TGTGCCAGCAGCTTAGGGCAGGGTTCGCAGTACTTC.

CDR3 sequence: CASSLLLREETQYF. CDR3 DNA: TGTGCCAGCAGTTTATTGCTCAGGGAAGAGACCCAGTACTTC. The gene calls are TRBV12-3 or TRBV12-4 and TRBJ2-5, with D perhaps matching TRBD1 (5 bases). The CDR3 runs to 14 residues. The V end was cut by 2 bases, the J end by 3 bases, with 10 bases between.

V gene TRBV27 combines with J gene TRBJ1-4, with D unclear. In germline, CDR1 is MNHEY, CDR2 SMNVEV (reference sequence). Trimming took 6 bases from V and 8 from J, leaving 7 bases between them. The CDR3 consists of 11 residues. This chain's CDR3 is CASSGGEKLFF. CDR3 sequence (DNA): TGTGCCAGCAGCGGAGGGGAAAAACTGTTTTTT.

V usage is TRBV30 and J usage is TRBJ1-2, with D perhaps TRBD1 (6 bases). Germline lookup yields CDR1 GTSNPN and CDR2 SVGIG (reference sequence). Trimming stripped 6 bases from V and 0 bases from J, with 26 bases between. This CDR3 contains 18 residues. The CDR3 is CACSRQDIRFQSNYGYTF. CDR3 coding DNA: TGTGCCTGTTCTAGACAGGACATCAGATTTCAATCTAACTATGGCTACACCTTC.

The rearrangement joins TRBV20-1 to TRBJ2-7; TRBD1 might be the D (6 bases). The CDR3 loop spans 13 amino acids. V dropped 3 bases and J dropped 3 bases, with 12 bases sitting between them. Germline CDR1 is DFQATT and CDR2 is SNEGSKA (reference sequence). The CDR3 protein is CSASDRPIYEQYF. CDR3 DNA sequence: TGCAGTGCTAGTGACAGGCCTATCTACGAGCAGTACTTC.

The CDR3 spells CASSGGTGGTGELFF. The DNA of the CDR3 is TGCGCCAGCAGCGGCGGGACAGGGGGGACCGGGGAGCTGTTTTTT. This rearrangement joins TRBV5-1 to TRBJ2-2; TRBD1 aligns across 11 bases. This CDR3 spans 15 amino acids. Per the germline V gene, CDR1 is SGHRS and CDR2 is YFSETQ. V trimming: 4 bases; J trimming: 5 bases; junction bases outside the gene matches: 4.

The chain uses TRBV4-3 and TRBJ2-1, with 7 positions matching TRBD2. V trimming: 0 bases; J trimming: 4 bases; junction bases outside the gene matches: 9. CDR1 is LGHNA and CDR2 is YSLEER in the germline V gene. The CDR3 totals 17 residues. The CDR3 loop is CASSQEIPGGRYNEQFF. The CDR3 coding sequence is TGCGCCAGCAGCCAAGAGATACCGGGAGGCCGATACAATGAGCAGTTCTTC.

The V call is TRBV5-6, the J call TRBJ2-1; unclear D gene. The CDR3 loop spans 15 amino acids. Between the trimmed V and J ends, which lost 1 base and 4 bases, there was a span of 12 bases. CDR1 SGHDT and CDR2 YYEEEE come from the germline V gene. Here the CDR3 DNA reads TGTGCCAGCAGCTTGAAAGTCCCTGGATACAATGAGCAGTTCTTC. This translates into CASSLKVPGYNEQFF.